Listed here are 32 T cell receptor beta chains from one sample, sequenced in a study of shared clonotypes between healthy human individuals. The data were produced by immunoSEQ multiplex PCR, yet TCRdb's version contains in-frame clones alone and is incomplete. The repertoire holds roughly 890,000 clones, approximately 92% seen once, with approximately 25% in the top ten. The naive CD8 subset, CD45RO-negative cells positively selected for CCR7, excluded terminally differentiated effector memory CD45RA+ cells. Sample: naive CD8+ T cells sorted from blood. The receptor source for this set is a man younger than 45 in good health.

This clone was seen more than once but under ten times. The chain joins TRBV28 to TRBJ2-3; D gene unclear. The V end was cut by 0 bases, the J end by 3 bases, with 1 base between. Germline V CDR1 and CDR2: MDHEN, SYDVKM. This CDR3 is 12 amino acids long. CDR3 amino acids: CASSLWTDTQYF. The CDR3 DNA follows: TGTGCCAGCAGTTTATGGACAGATACGCAGTATTTT.

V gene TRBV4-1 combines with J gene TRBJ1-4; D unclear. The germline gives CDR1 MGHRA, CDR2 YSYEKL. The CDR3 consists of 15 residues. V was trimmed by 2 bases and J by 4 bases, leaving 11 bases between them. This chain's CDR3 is CASSQSRRDNEKLFF. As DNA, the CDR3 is TGCGCCAGCAGCCAATCCAGGCGGGATAATGAAAAACTGTTTTTT.

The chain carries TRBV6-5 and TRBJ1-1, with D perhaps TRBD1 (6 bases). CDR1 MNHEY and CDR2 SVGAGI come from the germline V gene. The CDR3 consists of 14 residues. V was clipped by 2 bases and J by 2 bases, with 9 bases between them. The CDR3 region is CASSYGTRNTEAFF. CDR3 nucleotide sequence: TGTGCCAGCAGTTACGGGACACGTAACACTGAAGCTTTCTTT.

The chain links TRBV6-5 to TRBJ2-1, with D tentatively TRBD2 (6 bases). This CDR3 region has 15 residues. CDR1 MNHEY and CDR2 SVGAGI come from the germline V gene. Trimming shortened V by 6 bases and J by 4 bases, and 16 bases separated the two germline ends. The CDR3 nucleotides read TGTGCCAGCAGCTACGGGCCGGAGGGGTACAATGAGCAGTTCTTC. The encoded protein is CASSYGPEGYNEQFF.

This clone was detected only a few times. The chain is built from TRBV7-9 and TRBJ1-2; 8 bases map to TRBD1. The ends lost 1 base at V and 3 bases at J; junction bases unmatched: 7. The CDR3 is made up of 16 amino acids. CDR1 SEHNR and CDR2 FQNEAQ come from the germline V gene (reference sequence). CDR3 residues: CASSLDRDRPDYGYTF. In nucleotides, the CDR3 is TGTGCCAGCAGCTTAGATCGGGACAGGCCCGACTATGGCTACACCTTC.

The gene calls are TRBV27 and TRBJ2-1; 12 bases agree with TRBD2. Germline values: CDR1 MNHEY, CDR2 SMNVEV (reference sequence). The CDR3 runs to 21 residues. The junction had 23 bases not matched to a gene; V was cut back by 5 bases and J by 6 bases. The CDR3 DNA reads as TGTGCCAGCAGTGGAGGCCCAGGATCCTCGCCCGGACTAGCGGGGATCAATGAGCAGTTCTTC. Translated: CASSGGPGSSPGLAGINEQFF.

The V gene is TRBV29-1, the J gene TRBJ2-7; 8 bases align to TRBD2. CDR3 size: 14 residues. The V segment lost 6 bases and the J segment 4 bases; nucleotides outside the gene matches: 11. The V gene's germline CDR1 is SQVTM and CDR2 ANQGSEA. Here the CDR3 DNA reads TGCAGCGTCGGGGAACTAGCGGCCCCTTACGAGCAGTACTTC. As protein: CSVGELAAPYEQYF.

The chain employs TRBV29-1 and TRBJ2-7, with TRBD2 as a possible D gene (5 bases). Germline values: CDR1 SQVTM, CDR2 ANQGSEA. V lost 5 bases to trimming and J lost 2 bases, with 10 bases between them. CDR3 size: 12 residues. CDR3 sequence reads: CSVHTRAYEQYF. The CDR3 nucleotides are TGCAGCGTTCACACTAGGGCCTACGAGCAGTACTTC.

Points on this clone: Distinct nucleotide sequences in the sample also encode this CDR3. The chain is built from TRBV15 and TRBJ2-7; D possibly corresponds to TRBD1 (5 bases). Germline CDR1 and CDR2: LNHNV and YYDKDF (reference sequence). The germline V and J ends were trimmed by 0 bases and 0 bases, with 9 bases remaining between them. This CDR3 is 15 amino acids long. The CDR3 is CATSRDQGYSYEQYF. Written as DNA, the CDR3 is TGTGCCACCAGCAGAGATCAGGGATACTCCTACGAGCAGTACTTC.

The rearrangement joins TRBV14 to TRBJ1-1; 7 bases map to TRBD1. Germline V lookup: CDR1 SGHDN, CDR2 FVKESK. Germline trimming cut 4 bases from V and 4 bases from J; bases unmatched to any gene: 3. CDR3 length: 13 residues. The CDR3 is CASSPRGRTEAFF. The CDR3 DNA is TGTGCCAGCAGCCCGAGGGGGCGCACTGAAGCTTTCTTT.

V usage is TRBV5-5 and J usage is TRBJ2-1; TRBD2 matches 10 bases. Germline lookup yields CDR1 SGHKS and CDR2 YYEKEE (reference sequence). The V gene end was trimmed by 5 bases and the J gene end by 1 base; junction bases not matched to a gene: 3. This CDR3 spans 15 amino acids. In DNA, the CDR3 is TGTGCCAGCAGTCAGACTAGCGGGTCCTACAATGAGCAGTTCTTC. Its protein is CASSQTSGSYNEQFF.

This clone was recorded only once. The CDR3 DNA reads as TGTGCCAGCAGCCCACTCGACAGGCTGGGGACAGATACGCAGTATTTT. Residues: CASSPLDRLGTDTQYF. This sequence joins TRBV13 and TRBJ2-3, with a weak D call TRBD1 (6 bases). CDR3 length: 16 residues. Trimming shortened V by 5 bases and J by 3 bases, and 18 bases separated the two germline ends. The germline CDR1 and CDR2 sequences are PRHDT and FYEKMQ (reference sequence).

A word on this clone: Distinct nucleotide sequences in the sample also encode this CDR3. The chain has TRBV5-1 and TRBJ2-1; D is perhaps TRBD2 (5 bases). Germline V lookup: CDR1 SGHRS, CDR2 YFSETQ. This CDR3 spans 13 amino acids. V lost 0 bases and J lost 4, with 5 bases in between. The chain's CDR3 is CASSLGGYNEQFF. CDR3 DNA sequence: TGCGCCAGCAGCTTGGGAGGGTACAATGAGCAGTTCTTC.

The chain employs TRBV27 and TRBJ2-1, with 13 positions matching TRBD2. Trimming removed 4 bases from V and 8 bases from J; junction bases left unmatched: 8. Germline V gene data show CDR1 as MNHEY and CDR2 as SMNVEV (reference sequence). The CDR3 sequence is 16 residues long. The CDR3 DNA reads TGTGCCAGCAGTTGGACTAGCGGGAGATTTGGGGATGAGCAGTTCTTC. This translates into CASSWTSGRFGDEQFF.

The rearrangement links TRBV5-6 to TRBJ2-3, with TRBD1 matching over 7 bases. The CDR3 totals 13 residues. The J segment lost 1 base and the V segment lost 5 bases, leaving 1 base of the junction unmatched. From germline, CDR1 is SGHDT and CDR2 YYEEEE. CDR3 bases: TGTGCCAGCAGAACAGGGGGCACAGATACGCAGTATTTT. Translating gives CASRTGGTDTQYF.

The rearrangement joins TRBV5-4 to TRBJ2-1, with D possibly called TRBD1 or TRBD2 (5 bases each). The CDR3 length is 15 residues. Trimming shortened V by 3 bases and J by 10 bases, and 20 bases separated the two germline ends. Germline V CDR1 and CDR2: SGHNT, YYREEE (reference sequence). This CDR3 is CASSSPSRVGEEQFF. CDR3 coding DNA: TGTGCCAGCAGCTCCCCATCCAGGGTAGGGGAGGAGCAGTTCTTC.

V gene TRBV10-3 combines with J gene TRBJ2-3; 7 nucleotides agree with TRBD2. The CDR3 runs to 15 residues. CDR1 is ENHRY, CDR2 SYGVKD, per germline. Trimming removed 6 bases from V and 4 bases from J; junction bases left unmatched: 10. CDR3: CAISNGGGPADTQYF. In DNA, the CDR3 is TGTGCCATCAGCAACGGGGGAGGGCCTGCAGATACGCAGTATTTT.

The CDR3 reads CASSQEPPSYEQYF. CDR3 DNA: TGTGCCAGCAGCCAGGAGCCACCCTCCTACGAGCAGTACTTC. The chain has TRBV14 and TRBJ2-7; D is unclear. The CDR3 loop spans 14 amino acids. The germline V gene has CDR1 SGHDN and CDR2 FVKESK. Trimming pared 3 bases from V and 0 bases from J, leaving 9 bases between.

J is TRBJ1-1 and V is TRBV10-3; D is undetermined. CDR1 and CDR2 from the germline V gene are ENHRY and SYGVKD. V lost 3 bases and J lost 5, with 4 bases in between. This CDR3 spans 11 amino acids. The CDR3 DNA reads TGTGCCATCAGTGACAGAACTGAAGCTTTCTTT. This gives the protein CAISDRTEAFF.

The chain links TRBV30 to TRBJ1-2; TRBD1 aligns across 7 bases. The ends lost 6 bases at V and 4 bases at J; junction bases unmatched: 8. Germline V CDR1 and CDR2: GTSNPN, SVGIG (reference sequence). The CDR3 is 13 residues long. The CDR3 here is CACLTGARYGYTF. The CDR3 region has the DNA TGTGCCTGCCTAACAGGGGCCCGCTATGGCTACACCTTC.

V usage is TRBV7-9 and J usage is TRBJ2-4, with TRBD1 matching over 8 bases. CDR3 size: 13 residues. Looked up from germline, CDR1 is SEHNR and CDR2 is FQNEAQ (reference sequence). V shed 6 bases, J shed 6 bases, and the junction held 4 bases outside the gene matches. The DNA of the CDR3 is TGTGCCAGCAGTCCAGGGGGCCCAAACATTCAGTACTTC. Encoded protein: CASSPGGPNIQYF.

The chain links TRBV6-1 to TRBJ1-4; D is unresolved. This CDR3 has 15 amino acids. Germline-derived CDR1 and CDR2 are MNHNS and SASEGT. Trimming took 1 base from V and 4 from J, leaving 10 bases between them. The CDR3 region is CASSEELGYNEKLFF. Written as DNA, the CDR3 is TGTGCCAGCAGTGAAGAATTAGGGTATAATGAAAAACTGTTTTTT.

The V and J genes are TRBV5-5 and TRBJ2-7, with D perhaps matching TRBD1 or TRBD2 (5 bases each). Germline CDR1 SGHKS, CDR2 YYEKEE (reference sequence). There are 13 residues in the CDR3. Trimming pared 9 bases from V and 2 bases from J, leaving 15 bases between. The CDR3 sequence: CATHPGGTYEQYF. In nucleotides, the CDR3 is TGTGCCACACACCCTGGGGGTACCTACGAGCAGTACTTC.

DNA of the CDR3: TGCGCCAGCAGCCAAGATGGCAGGGTAGGATATGGCTACACCTTC. Translating gives CASSQDGRVGYGYTF. V gene TRBV4-3 combines with J gene TRBJ1-2, with TRBD1 as a possible D gene (5 bases). Germline V gene data show CDR1 as LGHNA and CDR2 as YSLEER. CDR3 size: 15 residues. Trimming pared 0 bases from V and 5 bases from J, leaving 13 bases between.

CDR3: CASESIPGELFF. CDR3 DNA sequence: TGCGCCAGCGAGTCTATTCCCGGGGAGCTGTTTTTT. The rearrangement links TRBV10-2 to TRBJ2-2; D uncertain. Looked up from germline, CDR1 is WSHSY and CDR2 is SAAADI. The CDR3 loop spans 12 amino acids. V gave up 8 bases and J gave up 6 bases, with 10 bases separating them.

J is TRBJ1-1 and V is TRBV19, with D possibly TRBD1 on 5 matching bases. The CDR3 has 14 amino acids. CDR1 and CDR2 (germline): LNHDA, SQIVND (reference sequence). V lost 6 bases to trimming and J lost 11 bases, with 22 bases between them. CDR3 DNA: TGTGCCAGTAGCCTGACCCTTGGGGGTAGGTCGGCTTTCTTT. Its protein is CASSLTLGGRSAFF.

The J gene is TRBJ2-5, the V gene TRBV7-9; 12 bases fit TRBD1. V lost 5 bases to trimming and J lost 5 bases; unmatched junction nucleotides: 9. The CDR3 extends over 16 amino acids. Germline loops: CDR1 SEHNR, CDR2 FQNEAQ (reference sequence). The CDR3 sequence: CASSPSRDRGLETQYF. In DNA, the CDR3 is TGTGCCAGCAGCCCTTCCCGGGACAGGGGGCTGGAGACCCAGTACTTC. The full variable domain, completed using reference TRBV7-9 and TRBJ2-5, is DTGVSQNPRHKITKRGQNVTFRCDPISEHNRLYWYRQTLGQGPEFLTYFQNEAQLEKSRLLSDRFSAERPKGSFSTLEIQRTEQGDSAMYLCASSPSRDRGLETQYFGPGTRLLVL.

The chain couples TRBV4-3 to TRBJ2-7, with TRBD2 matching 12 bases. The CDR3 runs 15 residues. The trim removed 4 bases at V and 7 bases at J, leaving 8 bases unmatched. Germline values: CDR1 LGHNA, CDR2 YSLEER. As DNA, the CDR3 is TGCGCCAGCAGCCGCGGACTAGCGGGATCGGAGGAGCAGTACTTC. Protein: CASSRGLAGSEEQYF.

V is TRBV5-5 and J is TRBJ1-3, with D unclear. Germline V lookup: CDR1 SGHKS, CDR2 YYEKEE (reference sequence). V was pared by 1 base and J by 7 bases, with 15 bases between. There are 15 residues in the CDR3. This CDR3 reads CASSLNSMDWNTIYF. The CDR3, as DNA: TGTGCCAGCAGCTTGAACAGTATGGATTGGAACACCATATATTTT.

The CDR3 DNA is TGTGCCAGCACCCGTAGCGGGAGAACCTACAATGAGCAGTTCTTC. This encodes CASTRSGRTYNEQFF. The V and J genes are TRBV21-1 and TRBJ2-1; the table gives TRBD2 as D, unverified against the DNA. TRBV21-1 is an annotated pseudogene. The CDR3 runs 15 residues.

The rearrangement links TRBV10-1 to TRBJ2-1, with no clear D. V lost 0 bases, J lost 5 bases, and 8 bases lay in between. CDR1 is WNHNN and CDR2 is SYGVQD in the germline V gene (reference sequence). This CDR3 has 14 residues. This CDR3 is CASSESGPNNEQFF. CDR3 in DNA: TGCGCCAGCAGTGAGTCAGGACCCAACAATGAGCAGTTCTTC.

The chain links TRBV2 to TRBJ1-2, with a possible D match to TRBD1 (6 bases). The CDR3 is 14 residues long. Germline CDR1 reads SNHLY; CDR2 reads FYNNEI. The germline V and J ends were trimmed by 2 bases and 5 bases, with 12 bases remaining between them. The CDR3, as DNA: TGTGCCAGCAGTGAAAACAGGGAGATGTATGGCTACACCTTC. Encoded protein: CASSENREMYGYTF.